This T cell receptor (beta chain) was identified in a study of blood T cell repertoires in COVID-19. Sequencing was performed with immunoSEQ multiplex PCR; in TCRdb, only in-frame clones are kept and a portion is missing. The data contain fewer than 350,000 clones, under 90% of them singletons. In terms of age and location, participants ranged from about 18 to 90 years and lived in about 25 US areas. The germline gives CDR1 SGHRS, CDR2 YFSETQ. V dropped 1 base and J dropped 6; count of bases not matched to a gene: 8. CDR3 size: 16 residues. Sequenced sample: PBMCs or T cells enriched from blood (not recorded which). The chain carries TRBV5-1 and TRBJ2-3, with 10 bases identical to TRBD2. The receptor was isolated from a woman aged 40-49 years who had recovered from COVID-19. The CDR3 spells CASSLRTSGPSDTQYF. The CDR3 DNA reads as TGCGCCAGCAGCTTGAGGACTAGCGGACCCTCGGATACGCAGTATTTT. Supplemented by reference TRBV5-1 and TRBJ2-3, the full variable domain reads KAGVTQTPRYLIKTRGQQVTLSCSPISGHRSVSWYQQTPGQGLQFLFEYFSETQRNKGNFPGRFSGRQFSNSRSEMNVSTLELGDSALYLCASSLRTSGPSDTQYFGPGTRLTVL.